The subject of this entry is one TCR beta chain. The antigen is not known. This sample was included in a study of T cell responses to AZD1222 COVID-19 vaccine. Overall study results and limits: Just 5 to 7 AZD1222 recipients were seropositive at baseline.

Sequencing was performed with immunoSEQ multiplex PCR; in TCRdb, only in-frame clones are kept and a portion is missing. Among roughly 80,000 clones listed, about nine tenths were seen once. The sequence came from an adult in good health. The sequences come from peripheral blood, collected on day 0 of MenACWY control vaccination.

The DNA for the CDR3 is TGCGCCAGCAGCGCGGGGACAGGGAGAAATGAGCAGTTCTTC. Protein sequence: CASSAGTGRNEQFF. The chain has TRBV4-1 and TRBJ2-1, with TRBD1 identical over 9 bases. The CDR3 runs to 14 residues. Germline V CDR1 and CDR2: MGHRA, YSYEKL. The J segment lost 7 bases and the V segment lost 5 bases, leaving 6 bases of the junction unmatched.